The entry below gives a single T cell receptor beta chain sequence along with its context. Its antigen is undetermined. The CDR3 spans 11 residues. Germline V gene sequence: CDR1 SGHAT, CDR2 FQNNGV. Trimming stripped 6 bases from V and 8 bases from J, with 7 bases between. The data originate from a study of T cell responses to AZD1222 COVID-19 vaccine. Study-level results: The span of vaccine-associated CD4 TCRs extended across spike, with dominance at 160-218 and 743-854. Reportedly, close to half of spike-specific TCRs are directed against unmutated variant regions. The repertoires were collected only after the peak T cell response. A rise in Spike-specific TCR breadth and depth followed two AZD1222 doses.

TCRdb's table, derived via immunoSEQ multiplex PCR, lists solely in-frame clones and lacks some. The table lists 250,000 to 300,000 clones, around 93% of them singletons. This chain connects TRBV11-2 to TRBJ1-4; D gene unclear. The receptor's source is an adult who received the AZD1222 COVID-19 vaccine. The sequencing used peripheral blood, collected 28 days after the second AZD1222 dose. CDR3 coding DNA: TGTGCCAGCAGGACGGAAGAAAAACTGTTTTTT. This gives the protein CASRTEEKLFF.